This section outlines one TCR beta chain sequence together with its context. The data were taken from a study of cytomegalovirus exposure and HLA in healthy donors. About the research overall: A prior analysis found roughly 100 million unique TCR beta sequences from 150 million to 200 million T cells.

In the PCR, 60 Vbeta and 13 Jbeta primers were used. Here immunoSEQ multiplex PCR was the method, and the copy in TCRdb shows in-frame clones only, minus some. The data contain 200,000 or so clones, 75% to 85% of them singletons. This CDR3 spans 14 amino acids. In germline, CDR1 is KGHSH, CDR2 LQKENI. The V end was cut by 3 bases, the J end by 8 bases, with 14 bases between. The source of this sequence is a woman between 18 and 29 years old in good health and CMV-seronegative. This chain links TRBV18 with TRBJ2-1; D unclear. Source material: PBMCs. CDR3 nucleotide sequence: TGTGCCAGCTCACCGCAACCATCGGCGGATGAGCAGTTCTTC. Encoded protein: CASSPQPSADEQFF.